This T cell receptor beta chain was identified during a study of response to subunit inactivated influenza vaccine. Per the germline V gene, CDR1 is DFQATT and CDR2 is SNEGSKA (reference sequence). The V end lost 6 bases, the J end lost 7 bases, and 19 bases lay between the germline ends. There are 15 residues in the CDR3. Note on this clonotype: No antigen is known for it.

TCRdb reanalysed the RT-PCR reads using MiXCR and keeps one entry per CDR3 protein. The table records 500,000 to 600,000 distinct CDR3 sequences, approximately 15% of them present only once. Findings of the study overall: The study's authors posited that every seasonal influenza vaccination enlists few new T cells.

Here the sequenced sample was CD4+ T cells sorted from PBMCs, taken around 2 years after vaccination. The TCR originated in a man aged 50 to 69 who received an inactivated influenza vaccine. This chain joins TRBV20-1 and TRBJ1-6, with a weak D call TRBD1 (5 bases). CDR3 coding DNA: TGCAGTGCGTTCGCGGGGGGGGTTGGGAATTCACCCCTCCACTTT. Its protein product is CSAFAGGVGNSPLHF.